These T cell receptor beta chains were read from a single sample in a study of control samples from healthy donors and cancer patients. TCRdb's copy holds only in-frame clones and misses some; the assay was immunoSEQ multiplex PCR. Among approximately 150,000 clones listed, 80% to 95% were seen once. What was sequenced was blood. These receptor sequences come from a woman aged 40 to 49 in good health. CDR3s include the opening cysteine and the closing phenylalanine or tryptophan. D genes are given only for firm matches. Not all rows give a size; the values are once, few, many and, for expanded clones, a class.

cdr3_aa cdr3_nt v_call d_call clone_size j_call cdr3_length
CASNSLGLTEAFF TGTGCCAGCAATAGTCTGGGATTAACTGAAGCTTTCTTT TRBV27 - - TRBJ1-1 13
CAISESAYYGYTF TGTGCCATCAGTGAGTCAGCGTACTATGGCTACACCTTC TRBV10-3 - - TRBJ1-2 13
CASSDSGGGLLYGYTF TGTGCCAGCAGTGATAGCGGAGGGGGATTACTCTATGGCTACACCTTC TRBV25-1 - - TRBJ1-2 16
CASSMGQIYSYNSPLHF TGTGCCAGTAGTATGGGACAGATTTACTCCTATAATTCACCCCTCCACTTT TRBV19 TRBD1 - TRBJ1-6 17
CASSLTEGSPLHF TGTGCCAGCAGCCTTACTGAGGGGTCTCCCCTCCACTTT TRBV3-1/TRBV3-2 - - TRBJ1-6 13
CASSIQATSGNTIYF TGTGCCAGTAGTATCCAGGCCACCTCTGGAAACACCATATATTTT TRBV19 - once TRBJ1-3 15
CASSWTPGEQYF TGTGCCAGCAGCTGGACCCCCGGGGAGCAGTACTTC TRBV6-2/TRBV6-3 - - TRBJ2-7 12
CASSLSGGRYNEQFF TGTGCCAGCAGCTTAAGCGGGGGGCGATACAATGAGCAGTTCTTC TRBV7-2 TRBD2 - TRBJ2-1 15
CASSLRPGTGGGDGYTF TGTGCCAGCAGCTTGCGCCCCGGGACAGGGGGCGGAGATGGCTACACCTTC TRBV7-8 TRBD1 - TRBJ1-2 17
CASSLAMGTGAGNTIYF TGCGCCAGCAGCTTGGCGATGGGGACAGGGGCTGGAAACACCATATATTTT TRBV5-1 TRBD1 - TRBJ1-3 17
CASRELGVNTEAFF TGTGCCAGTAGGGAGTTGGGGGTGAACACTGAAGCTTTCTTT TRBV19 - - TRBJ1-1 14
CASSRTLSKETQYF TGCGCCAGCAGCCGGACACTCTCCAAAGAGACCCAGTACTTC TRBV4-1 - - TRBJ2-5 14
CASSLGAVDTEAFF TGCGCCAGCAGCTTGGGGGCAGTCGACACTGAAGCTTTCTTT TRBV5-1 - - TRBJ1-1 14
CASSRSGQLNTGELFF TGTGCCAGCAGTCGTTCGGGACAGCTGAACACCGGGGAGCTGTTTTTT TRBV27 TRBD1 - TRBJ2-2 16
CASSLPGAEQYF TGCGCCAGCAGCCTCCCCGGGGCGGAGCAGTACTTC TRBV5-1 - - TRBJ2-7 12
CASSYVVNTEAFF TGTGCCAGCAGTTACGTAGTGAACACTGAAGCTTTCTTT TRBV6-6 - once TRBJ1-1 13
CASSSTGGNGYTF TGTGCCAGCAGCTCCACAGGGGGGAACGGCTACACCTTC TRBV9 TRBD1 once TRBJ1-2 13
CASSLRLAGGFSDTQYF TGCGCCAGCAGCCTCAGACTAGCGGGGGGATTTTCGGATACGCAGTATTTT TRBV5-1 TRBD2 - TRBJ2-3 17
CASSLGETQYF TGTGCCAGCAGCCTCGGGGAGACCCAGTACTTC TRBV12-3/TRBV12-4 - - TRBJ2-5 11
CASSSLRDRGLIGEQYF TGTGCCAGCAGCTCACTACGGGACAGGGGGCTTATAGGCGAGCAGTACTTC TRBV11-2 TRBD1 - TRBJ2-7 17
CASTPGQGAYEQYF TGTGCCAGCACCCCGGGACAGGGGGCTTACGAGCAGTACTTC TRBV28 TRBD1 - TRBJ2-7 14
CASSLRSSGANVLTF TGCGCCAGCAGCTTGCGGAGCTCTGGGGCCAACGTCCTGACTTTC TRBV5-1 - - TRBJ2-6 15
CASRPARDRGRYWSYEQYF TGTGCCAGCAGACCGGCCCGGGACAGGGGAAGATATTGGTCCTACGAGCAGTACTTC TRBV5-8 TRBD1 - TRBJ2-7 19
CASSTTGTANEQFF TGTGCCAGCAGCACTACTGGGACAGCCAATGAGCAGTTCTTC TRBV6-6 TRBD1 - TRBJ2-1 14
CASSGGLAGGNEQFF TGTGCCAGCAGTGGGGGACTAGCGGGGGGAAATGAGCAGTTCTTC TRBV25-1 TRBD2 - TRBJ2-1 15
CASSSGKMAGYQETQYF TGTGCCAGCAGCTCGGGTAAAATGGCAGGGTATCAAGAGACCCAGTACTTC TRBV7-9 - - TRBJ2-5 17
CASSLGGNGEQYF TGCGCCAGCAGCTTGGGGGGAAATGGCGAGCAGTACTTC TRBV5-1 - - TRBJ2-7 13
CASSYSGGWEAFF TGTGCCAGCAGTTACTCAGGGGGGTGGGAAGCTTTCTTT TRBV6-5 - - TRBJ1-1 13
CASSPMGGYYGYTF TGCGCCAGCAGCCCAATGGGGGGCTACTATGGCTACACCTTC TRBV4-1 - - TRBJ1-2 14
CASTRVAANTEAFF TGTGCCAGCACTAGGGTCGCGGCGAACACTGAAGCTTTCTTT TRBV3-1/TRBV3-2 - - TRBJ1-1 14
CASTGLAGDNEQFF TGTGCCAGCACGGGACTAGCGGGGGACAATGAGCAGTTCTTC TRBV2 TRBD2 - TRBJ2-1 14
CASSQEARGSDGYTF TGCGCCAGCAGCCAAGAGGCGCGGGGCTCAGATGGCTACACCTTC TRBV4-1 - - TRBJ1-2 15
CATSRALEYDEQFF TGTGCCACCAGCAGAGCGTTGGAGTACGATGAGCAGTTCTTC TRBV15 - - TRBJ2-1 14
CASSRVVGTDTQYF TGCGCCAGCAGCCGGGTGGTGGGGACAGATACGCAGTATTTT TRBV5-1 - - TRBJ2-3 14
CASGTGAYNEQFF TGTGCCTCTGGGACAGGGGCCTACAATGAGCAGTTCTTC TRBV9 TRBD1 - TRBJ2-1 13
CASSQATNTDTQYF TGCGCCAGCAGCCAAGCGACTAACACAGATACGCAGTATTTT TRBV4-1 - once TRBJ2-3 14
CASSIPGQGLFF TGTGCCAGTAGTATCCCGGGACAGGGGTTGTTTTTT TRBV19 TRBD1 - TRBJ2-2 12
CASSQVQDSVYEQYF TGCGCCAGCAGCCAAGTCCAAGATTCGGTCTACGAGCAGTACTTC TRBV4-1 - - TRBJ2-7 15
CASSFWPGQGVPVIEQYF TGTGCCAGCAGCTTTTGGCCGGGACAGGGGGTCCCGGTGATCGAGCAGTACTTC TRBV7-7 TRBD1 few TRBJ2-7 18
CASSRSGTLSNQPQHF TGTGCCAGCAGCCGTTCAGGGACGTTGAGCAATCAGCCCCAGCATTTT TRBV7-8 - - TRBJ1-5 16
CASSSPTGMAFF TGTGCCAGCTCATCTCCGACAGGGATGGCTTTCTTT TRBV18 TRBD1 - TRBJ1-1 12
CASSRGTGPYEQYF TGTGCCAGCTCACGCGGGACAGGCCCCTACGAGCAGTACTTC TRBV18 TRBD1 - TRBJ2-7 14
CASSPLSESYNEQFF TGTGCCAGCTCACCACTGAGTGAATCCTACAATGAGCAGTTCTTC TRBV18 - - TRBJ2-1 15
CASSEKGAPGANVLTF TGTGCCAGCAGTGAAAAGGGGGCGCCTGGGGCCAACGTCCTGACTTTC TRBV2 TRBD1 once TRBJ2-6 16
CASSAFGTSGYNEQFF TGTGCCAGCAGCGCATTCGGGACTAGCGGCTACAATGAGCAGTTCTTC TRBV13 TRBD2 - TRBJ2-1 16
CASSLKDGGGYEQYF TGCGCCAGCAGCTTGAAGGACGGAGGGGGCTACGAGCAGTACTTC TRBV5-1 - - TRBJ2-7 15
CASSLTGVDYGYTF TGTGCCAGCTCACTCACAGGAGTTGACTATGGCTACACCTTC TRBV18 - - TRBJ1-2 14
CASSHGVSWELFF TGTGCCAGCAGCCATGGGGTTAGCTGGGAGCTGTTTTTT TRBV14 - - TRBJ2-2 13
CASSPSRSVDEKLFF TGTGCCAGCTCACCATCTAGATCCGTCGATGAAAAACTGTTTTTT TRBV18 - - TRBJ1-4 15
CASSFHSTDTQYF TGTGCCAGCAGCTTCCACTCCACAGATACGCAGTATTTT TRBV7-8 - - TRBJ2-3 13
CASSDITNTEAFF TGTGCCAGCAGTGACATAACGAACACTGAAGCTTTCTTT TRBV6-1 - - TRBJ1-1 13
CSARQNTEAFF TGCAGTGCTAGGCAGAACACTGAAGCTTTCTTT TRBV20-1 - - TRBJ1-1 11
CASSLEGGADTQYF TGCGCCAGCAGCTTGGAAGGGGGGGCAGATACGCAGTATTTT TRBV5-1 - - TRBJ2-3 14